Listed here are 29 T cell receptor beta chains from one sample, sequenced in a study of control samples from healthy donors and cancer patients. The data were produced by immunoSEQ multiplex PCR, yet TCRdb's version contains in-frame clones alone and is incomplete. The data hold about 130,000 clones, with roughly 94% observed a single time. Material: PBMCs. The source is a man in his 60s with colorectal cancer.

The genes are TRBV9 and TRBJ1-2; 10 nucleotides agree with TRBD1. The V gene end was trimmed by 1 base and the J gene end by 4 bases; junction bases not matched to a gene: 4. This CDR3 comprises 15 residues. In germline, CDR1 is SGDLS, CDR2 YYNGEE. The CDR3 reads CASSVLGQGTYGYTF. The CDR3 DNA is TGTGCCAGCAGCGTATTGGGACAGGGGACCTATGGCTACACCTTC. Supplemented by reference TRBV9 and TRBJ1-2, the full variable domain reads DSGVTQTPKHLITATGQRVTLRCSPRSGDLSVYWYQQSLDQGLQFLIQYYNGEERAKGNILERFSAQQFPDLHSELNLSSLELGDSALYFCASSVLGQGTYGYTFGSGTRLTVV.

CDR3 protein: CASSLGVYGAGETQYF. The CDR3, as DNA: TGCGCCAGCAGCTTGGGGGTCTATGGGGCAGGGGAGACCCAGTACTTC. This sequence joins TRBV5-1 and TRBJ2-5, with D perhaps matching TRBD1 (5 bases). Germline V gives CDR1 SGHRS, CDR2 YFSETQ. This CDR3 is built from 16 residues. Deletions cut 0 bases from V and 5 bases from J, with 17 bases between.

This chain links TRBV12-3 or TRBV12-4 with TRBJ1-2, with TRBD1 matching over 7 bases. V shed 7 bases, J shed 2 bases, and the junction held 4 bases outside the gene matches. The CDR3 has 13 amino acids. CDR3 nucleotide sequence: TGTGCCAGCACCCTACAGGGGAACTATGGCTACACCTTC. Translation gives CASTLQGNYGYTF.

The chain couples TRBV10-3 to TRBJ2-7; D not resolved. The CDR3 loop spans 12 amino acids. Germline CDR1 and CDR2: ENHRY and SYGVKD. V was cut by 10 bases and J by 0 bases, with 10 bases left in between. The DNA for the CDR3 is TGTGCCACGCAGCACAGCTCCTACGAGCAGTACTTC. Its protein product is CATQHSSYEQYF.

The V and J genes are TRBV9 and TRBJ1-2; D is unclear. The CDR3 has 12 amino acids. The germline CDR1 and CDR2 sequences are SGDLS and YYNGEE. The V end lost 1 base, the J end lost 5 bases, and 6 bases lay between the germline ends. The CDR3: CASSVSTYGYTF. Written as DNA, the CDR3 is TGTGCCAGCAGCGTATCGACTTATGGCTACACCTTC.

The chain is built from TRBV19 and TRBJ2-5; D perhaps matches TRBD2 (5 bases). The CDR3 consists of 13 residues. The V gene lost 8 bases and the J gene lost 5 bases, with 15 bases spanning the gap. Per germline, CDR1 LNHDA and CDR2 SQIVND (reference sequence). The CDR3 nucleotides are TGTGCCAGTGCGTGGGGAAGGGAGGAGACCCAGTACTTC. As protein: CASAWGREETQYF.

The chain has TRBV7-9 and TRBJ1-1; the match to TRBD1 covers 8 bases. This CDR3 has 16 residues. V lost 5 bases and J lost 4; bases outside the gene matches: 12. CDR1 is SEHNR and CDR2 is FQNEAQ in the germline V gene (reference sequence). Written as DNA, the CDR3 is TGTGCCAGCAGCCCCTCAGGGACAGGAGGATCCACTGAAGCTTTCTTT. Amino acids: CASSPSGTGGSTEAFF.

This clone was recorded only once. The chain employs TRBV5-6 and TRBJ2-4, with D maybe TRBD1 (6 bases). Germline CDR1 SGHDT, CDR2 YYEEEE. The CDR3 is 17 amino acids. V was pared by 3 bases and J by 1 base, with 17 bases between. The CDR3 sequence: CASSSTLTGPAKNIQYF. The CDR3, as DNA: TGTGCCAGCAGCTCTACCTTAACAGGGCCGGCCAAAAACATTCAGTACTTC.

The CDR3 loop reads CASKVQGGNTGELFF. The CDR3 region has the DNA TGCGCCAGCAAGGTCCAGGGTGGGAACACCGGGGAGCTGTTTTTT. The gene calls are TRBV5-1 and TRBJ2-2; TRBD1 might be the D (5 bases). Germline lookup yields CDR1 SGHRS and CDR2 YFSETQ. V lost 6 bases to trimming and J lost 1 base, with 13 bases between them. CDR3 size: 15 residues.

The genes are TRBV10-3 and TRBJ2-7; D assignment may be TRBD1 or TRBD2 (5 bases each). V was cut by 4 bases and J by 3 bases, with 10 bases left in between. This CDR3 has 13 amino acids. CDR1 and CDR2 from the germline V gene are ENHRY and SYGVKD. The CDR3 nucleotides read TGTGCCATCAGTGTAGGGGAGTACTACGAGCAGTACTTC. It codes for CAISVGEYYEQYF.

This rearrangement joins TRBV5-5 to TRBJ1-2; no definite D call. V was clipped by 3 bases and J by 5 bases, with 14 bases between them. The CDR3 covers 14 residues. The V gene's germline CDR1 is SGHKS and CDR2 YYEKEE (reference sequence). CDR3 nucleotide sequence: TGTGCCAGCAGCTCGGCACTTGCTGCTTATGGCTACACCTTC. This translates into CASSSALAAYGYTF.

The CDR3 DNA reads TGTGCCAGCAGCCAAGACAGGGACGACACTGAAGCTTTCTTT. This gives the protein CASSQDRDDTEAFF. The rearrangement uses TRBV3-1 (or the pseudogene TRBV3-2) and TRBJ1-1; D possibly corresponds to TRBD1 (5 bases). The CDR3 runs to 14 residues. Trimming left V 0 bases short and J 3 bases short, with 8 bases between. CDR1 is LGHDT, CDR2 YNNKEL, per germline (reference sequence).

The genes are TRBV10-3 and TRBJ2-7, with 8 bases lining up with TRBD1. The CDR3 is 13 residues long. Germline V gene data show CDR1 as ENHRY and CDR2 as SYGVKD. With V trimmed by 6 bases and J by 5 bases, 6 bases remained unmatched. This CDR3 reads CAIRLTGGDEQYF. CDR3 nucleotide sequence: TGTGCCATCAGGCTAACAGGGGGTGACGAGCAGTACTTC.

This clone was recorded once. The rearrangement uses TRBV3-1 (or the pseudogene TRBV3-2) and TRBJ1-2; TRBD1 agrees at 10 bases. The V segment lost 3 bases and the J segment 7 bases; nucleotides outside the gene matches: 5. Germline-derived CDR1 and CDR2 are LGHDT and YNNKEL (reference sequence). CDR3 size: 14 residues. The CDR3 here is CASSQGQGPGGYTF. For the CDR3, the DNA is TGTGCCAGCAGCCAGGGACAGGGGCCTGGTGGCTACACCTTC.

The chain carries TRBV7-9 and TRBJ1-1; D is undetermined. The CDR3 extends over 15 amino acids. Germline values: CDR1 SEHNR, CDR2 FQNEAQ (reference sequence). Trimming removed 1 base from V and 0 bases from J, with 9 bases in between. CDR3 DNA: TGTGCCAGCAGCTTAGGGCAGCCCATGAACACTGAAGCTTTCTTT. This sequence encodes CASSLGQPMNTEAFF. Looking up the rest from reference TRBV7-9 and TRBJ1-1 gives the full variable domain: DTGVSQNPRHKITKRGQNVTFRCDPISEHNRLYWYRQTLGQGPEFLTYFQNEAQLEKSRLLSDRFSAERPKGSFSTLEIQRTEQGDSAMYLCASSLGQPMNTEAFFGQGTRLTVV.

The rearrangement uses TRBV3-1 (or the pseudogene TRBV3-2) and TRBJ2-3, with a possible D match to TRBD2 (7 bases). Germline-derived CDR1 and CDR2 are LGHDT and YNNKEL (reference sequence). The CDR3 covers 17 residues. V was pared by 0 bases and J by 0 bases, with 13 bases between. The CDR3 region has the DNA TGTGCCAGCAGCCAAGATGTGGGGGGGGCAAGCACAGATACGCAGTATTTT. Translated: CASSQDVGGASTDTQYF.

J is TRBJ2-1 and V is TRBV5-4; D is ambiguous. The length of the CDR3 is 12 residues. Germline CDR1 and CDR2: SGHNT and YYREEE (reference sequence). V gave up 2 bases and J gave up 4 bases, with 4 bases separating them. The CDR3 region is CASSFTYNEQFF. CDR3 DNA: TGTGCCAGCAGCTTCACATACAATGAGCAGTTCTTC.

The chain recombines TRBV4-1 with TRBJ1-1; 10 nucleotides align to TRBD1. The V and J ends lost 4 bases and 4 bases, in that order; junction bases with no gene match: 6. This CDR3 spans 15 amino acids. From germline, CDR1 is MGHRA and CDR2 YSYEKL. The CDR3 DNA reads TGCGCCAGCAGCCCTACCCGGACAGGGGGCACTGAAGCTTTCTTT. This sequence encodes CASSPTRTGGTEAFF.

The CDR3 spells CASSAVGQSTDTQYF. In DNA form, the CDR3 reads TGTGCCAGCAGTGCGGTCGGACAAAGCACAGATACGCAGTATTTT. The rearrangement joins TRBV2 to TRBJ2-3; TRBD1 might be the D (5 bases). CDR1 SNHLY and CDR2 FYNNEI come from the germline V gene. V was shortened by 4 bases and J by 0 bases, with 11 bases between the two germline ends. This CDR3 spans 15 amino acids.

The J gene is TRBJ1-1, the V gene TRBV30; TRBD1 agrees at 9 bases. The CDR3 spans 13 residues. The V gene's germline CDR1 is GTSNPN and CDR2 SVGIG (reference sequence). Losses at the gene ends were 4 bases for V and 4 bases for J; bases not matched to a gene: 4. This CDR3 reads CAWKQGASTEAFF. CDR3 coding DNA: TGTGCCTGGAAACAGGGGGCGAGCACTGAAGCTTTCTTT.

V is TRBV5-1 and J is TRBJ1-2, with D maybe TRBD1 (5 bases). Per germline, CDR1 SGHRS and CDR2 YFSETQ. V was cut by 5 bases and J by 2 bases, with 16 bases left in between. The CDR3 length is 15 residues. The CDR3 reads CASRADGGVNYGYTF. As DNA, the CDR3 is TGCGCCAGCAGGGCGGACGGAGGGGTCAACTATGGCTACACCTTC.

V is TRBV28 and J is TRBJ1-2; TRBD1 is a possible D gene (5 bases). V was shortened by 5 bases and J by 6 bases, with 25 bases between the two germline ends. The CDR3 runs to 17 residues. Looked up from germline, CDR1 is MDHEN and CDR2 is SYDVKM. CDR3 amino acids: CASSGAGGEAVSNGYTF. The CDR3 nucleotides read TGTGCCAGCAGTGGCGCGGGGGGGGAGGCGGTGAGCAATGGCTACACCTTC.

The CDR3 sequence: CASSPGQGPDEKLFF. CDR3 nucleotides: TGTGCCAGCAGCCCGGGACAGGGCCCCGATGAAAAACTGTTTTTT. This chain connects TRBV3-1 (or the pseudogene TRBV3-2) to TRBJ1-4; 9 nucleotides agree with TRBD1. The CDR3 is 15 amino acids. Germline V lookup: CDR1 LGHDT, CDR2 YNNKEL (reference sequence). V trimming: 4 bases; J trimming: 6 bases; junction bases outside the gene matches: 6.

The chain links TRBV12-3 or TRBV12-4 to TRBJ1-1; no clear D gene. This CDR3 comprises 13 residues. Between the trimmed V and J ends, which lost 6 bases and 1 base, there was a span of 9 bases. The CDR3 bases are TGTGCCAGCAGAAAAGGACGGAACACTGAAGCTTTCTTT. Translated: CASRKGRNTEAFF.

A single count supports this clone. The rearrangement joins TRBV9 to TRBJ2-1; D gene uncertain. CDR1 is SGDLS and CDR2 is YYNGEE in the germline V gene. The ends were cut back, 5 bases at V and 6 bases at J, with 12 bases in the middle. The length of the CDR3 is 13 residues. The chain's CDR3 is CASSGVVSNEQFF. DNA of the CDR3: TGTGCCAGCAGTGGTGTGGTCTCCAATGAGCAGTTCTTC.

The chain has TRBV5-4 and TRBJ1-1, with unresolved D. V was cut by 2 bases and J by 5 bases, with 13 bases left in between. The V gene's germline CDR1 is SGHNT and CDR2 YYREEE (reference sequence). The CDR3 is 14 amino acids. The DNA of the CDR3 is TGTGCCAGCAGCTTTTCAGGTGGCAGGACTGAAGCTTTCTTT. Residues: CASSFSGGRTEAFF. Looking up the rest from reference TRBV5-4 and TRBJ1-1 gives the full variable domain: ETGVTQSPTHLIKTRGQQVTLRCSSQSGHNTVSWYQQALGQGPQFIFQYYREEENGRGNFPPRFSGLQFPNYSSELNVNALELDDSALYLCASSFSGGRTEAFFGQGTRLTVV.

This clone has only one observation. The chain is built from TRBV1 and TRBJ1-6; the tabulated D call, TRBD1, remains unverified against the DNA. TRBV1 is a pseudogene segment. The CDR3 has 17 residues. The CDR3 coding sequence is TGCACCAGCAGCCGAATCCCCGGGACAGGGTATAATTCACCCCTCCACTTT. Translated: CTSSRIPGTGYNSPLHF.

The rearrangement links TRBV19 to TRBJ1-1; 9 nucleotides align to TRBD1. This CDR3 has 16 amino acids. Germline V gene lookup returns CDR1 LNHDA and CDR2 SQIVND (reference sequence). Trimming took 5 bases from V and 0 from J; bases not matched to a gene: 7. Here the CDR3 reads CASSPRQGDVNTEAFF. CDR3 nucleotides: TGTGCCAGTAGTCCGAGACAGGGGGACGTGAACACTGAAGCTTTCTTT.

The J gene is TRBJ1-2, the V gene TRBV6-4, with TRBD1 identical over 9 bases. Germline V lookup: CDR1 MRHNA, CDR2 SNTAGT. J lost 4 bases, V lost 6 bases, and 6 bases had no gene match. This CDR3 spans 14 amino acids. The CDR3 loop reads CASRSGTGFYGYTF. Here the CDR3 DNA reads TGTGCCAGCAGATCCGGGACAGGGTTCTATGGCTACACCTTC.